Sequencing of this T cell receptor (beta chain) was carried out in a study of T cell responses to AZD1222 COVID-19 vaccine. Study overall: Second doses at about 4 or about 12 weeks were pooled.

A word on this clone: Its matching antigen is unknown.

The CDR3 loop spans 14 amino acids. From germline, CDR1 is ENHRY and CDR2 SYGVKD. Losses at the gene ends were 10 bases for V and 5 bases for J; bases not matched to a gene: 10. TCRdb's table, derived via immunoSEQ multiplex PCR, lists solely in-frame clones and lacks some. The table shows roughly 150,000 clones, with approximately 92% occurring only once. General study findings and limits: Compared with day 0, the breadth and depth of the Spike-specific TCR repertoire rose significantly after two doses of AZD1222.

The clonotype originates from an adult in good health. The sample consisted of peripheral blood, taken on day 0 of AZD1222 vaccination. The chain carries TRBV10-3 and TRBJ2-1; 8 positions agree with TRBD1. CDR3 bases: TGTGCCAGCTTAACAGGGGGTTCCGACAATGAGCAGTTCTTC. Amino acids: CASLTGGSDNEQFF.